This TCR beta chain was captured by sequencing in a study of T cells in Graves' hyperthyroidism and ophthalmopathy (dated by TCRdb to between 2018 and 2021). The study in broad terms: Peripheral blood samples were taken at initial diagnosis, before any treatment was given. A discovery cohort of about 96 patients, roughly 43 with Graves' ophthalmopathy and 55 to 60 with stable Graves' hyperthyroidism, was used to find distinguishing TCR V-J signatures. Whether ophthalmopathy could be predicted prospectively was tested in an independent validation cohort made up of about 18 hyperthyroidism patients plus 17 patients who later progressed to ophthalmopathy. For training and testing, the 100 or so patients in the discovery cohort were randomly divided in a 7:3 ratio. In addition, the study compared T-cell repertoires in thyroid tissue and in blood from five or six Graves' hyperthyroidism patients. After sampling, hyperthyroidism patients received methimazole starting at 30 mg daily, and ophthalmopathy patients received high-dose intravenous methylprednisolone. The paper describes TCR Vbeta CDR3 sequencing of about 140 peripheral blood samples, made up of fewer than 50 ophthalmopathy patients, 70 to 75 hyperthyroidism patients and about 17 progressor patients.

This clonotype was counted a few times. Its antigen remains unidentified. Base qualities are not recorded, but no much larger clone differs from it by a single base. Broad study findings and their caveats: Sample size was not statistically predetermined, and investigators were not blinded to group allocation. In validation, the model predicted progression to ophthalmopathy with just under 71% sensitivity and approximately 72% specificity, a median of 6.5 months before onset. Ophthalmopathy was separated from stable hyperthyroidism by a 13 V-J signature model, with approximately 89% sensitivity and about 81% specificity obtained in cross-validation and 80%/75% obtained in testing. Most expanded thyroid clonotypes (frequency above 0.001) were also found in blood, which suggests that blood repertoires may mirror thyroid immune responses.

CDR1 MNHEY and CDR2 SMNVEV are derived from the germline V gene (reference sequence). V is cut by 3 bases and J by 8 bases, and the space between the germline ends is 14 bases. The CDR3 starts with the cysteine, ends with the phenylalanine, and has 15 residues. Only the CDR3 portion is preserved as DNA: 45 bases, with reading frame beginning at the first base. The TCR beta CDR3 regions were amplified from RNA transcripts. For the first round of RT-PCR on the TCR CDR3, the HTBI primer set was used together with the Qiagen OneStep RT-PCR kit. Libraries were constructed in a second round of multiplex PCR, after which size selection and purification were carried out. Sequencing of the libraries was done on an Illumina HiSeq2000 using paired-end 100 bp reads. From the authors' description of their analysis: SOAPnuke was used to process the raw data, removing reads that contained adapters or uncalled bases, had a mean Phred below 15, or lacked an exact match to the constant primer or identifier. High-quality paired reads were merged with COPE v1.2.5, and unique nucleotide sequences were defined as clonotypes. MiTCR v1.1 was used to align clonotypes to the IMGT TRBV, TRBD and TRBJ reference segments. Analysis was restricted to V-J combinations with a frequency above 0.0001, which covered 98% to 99.2% of repertoires. A TCS score was defined as the ratio between F50 (clonal expansion) and ExV (chaos), using BLOSUM62-based TCRdist between CDR3 peptides within each V-J. Welch's t-statistics and random forest reduced several hundred V-J features to 13, which were used in a naive Bayes classifier (R e1071). The public reads were run again by TCRdb, first through fastp at Q25 and then through MiXCR, and only productive beta chains were kept. When rows share a CDR3 protein, they turn into one entry using the most common DNA and genes. TCRdb's processing, not the authors' own work, is the source of the V and J calls. This sample is represented by 340,000 or so distinct CDR3 sequences; around 16% of them were singletons. Around 35% of the sample is held by the ten biggest clonotypes.

Stable Graves' hyperthyroidism was defined as the absence of progression to ophthalmopathy over 18 months of follow-up. The hyperthyroidism patients were between 18 and 65 years old and newly diagnosed, with a disease duration of less than 2 months. Any patient with an uncontrolled infection, another autoimmune disease, pregnancy or lactation was excluded. Diagnoses were established on the basis of clinical symptoms, serum thyroxine and TRAb, thyroid ultrasound, and orbital computed tomography. PBMCs were separated from over 9 ml of fresh peripheral blood using Ficoll-Paque density gradient centrifugation. Total RNA was extracted using Trizol reagent, and RNA quality was assessed on an Agilent 2100 Bioanalyzer.

This sequence uses TRBV27 and TRBJ1-6, with a weak D call of TRBD1 (6 bases match). The TCR comes from a man aged 25-45 years with Graves' hyperthyroidism. The sample taken for sequencing was blood. The sequenced DNA: TGTGCCAGCAGTTTGGCAGGGGCGTATTATTCACCCCTCCACTTT. The translation is CASSLAGAYYSPLHF.